The clone carrying this T cell receptor beta chain has more than one count but fewer than ten. Germline V gene sequence: CDR1 DFQATT, CDR2 SNEGSKA (reference sequence). The CDR3 loop spans 10 amino acids. Trimming removed 3 bases at V and 8 bases at J, with 6 bases between. This record belongs to a study of beta chain features in type 1 diabetes. The study reverse transcribed the entire isolated RNA, so it sequenced expressed TCRB transcripts. Sequenced by immunoSEQ multiplex PCR; TCRdb stores in-frame clones only, minus some. The top ten hold roughly 0.94% of the sample, which has fewer than 350,000 clones, roughly 8% seen once.

Input material: central memory CD4+ T cells from blood. This TCR derives from a woman aged 18-35 years in good health. The chain has TRBV20-1 and TRBJ2-3, with D uncertain. The CDR3 nucleotides are TGCAGTGCTAGTCTGATTACGCAGTATTTT. Protein sequence: CSASLITQYF.